This T cell receptor (beta chain) was identified in a study of T cell responses to AZD1222 COVID-19 vaccine. This CDR3 is built from 15 residues. The germline V gene encodes CDR1 MNHEY and CDR2 SVGAGI. V was pared by 2 bases and J by 2 bases, with 4 bases of the junction left unmatched. Assay: immunoSEQ multiplex PCR; the TCRdb copy retains only in-frame clones and omits some. This sample yields about 56,000 clones, of which less than 90% are seen a single time; about 7% belongs to the top ten. This clone has only one observation. The chain links TRBV6-5 to TRBJ2-3, with TRBD1 identical over 7 bases. The receptor's source is an adult who received the AZD1222 COVID-19 vaccine. Material: peripheral blood, obtained 28 days after the second AZD1222 dose. CDR3 in DNA: TGTGCCAGCAGTTACGAGACAGGGTCCACAGATACGCAGTATTTT. As protein: CASSYETGSTDTQYF.